The 31 T cell receptor beta chains listed next were all sequenced from one sample in a study of technical replicates of blood from a few donors. Measured with immunoSEQ multiplex PCR; TCRdb has only the in-frame clones, and not every one. The sample carries 95,000 or so clones, approximately 95% recorded once. The material sequenced was T cells isolated from PBMCs. The receptors originated from a human donor in good health.

The chain links TRBV7-3 to TRBJ2-1, with 12 bases lining up with TRBD2. The CDR3 runs to 15 residues. Trimming took 5 bases from V and 7 from J; bases not matched to a gene: 6. CDR1 SGHTA and CDR2 FQGTGA come from the germline V gene. The chain's CDR3 is CASSGLAGIANEQFF. CDR3 in DNA: TGTGCCAGCAGCGGACTAGCGGGAATAGCGAATGAGCAGTTCTTC.

This chain joins TRBV6-5 and TRBJ2-5, with 7 bases that match TRBD2. CDR3 size: 16 residues. Germline values: CDR1 MNHEY, CDR2 SVGAGI. After removal of 4 bases from V and 5 bases from J, the junction contained 13 bases not matched to a gene. This chain's CDR3 is CASSSTYRTTSETQYF. The CDR3 bases are TGTGCCAGCAGTTCCACTTATAGGACGACTAGCGAGACCCAGTACTTC.

This chain connects TRBV7-2 to TRBJ1-2; weak D call: TRBD1 (5 bases). With 3 bases removed from V and 3 bases from J, the gap between germline ends came to 11 bases. This CDR3 has 14 amino acids. Germline loops: CDR1 SGHTA, CDR2 FQGNSA. CDR3: CASSLAGIDYGYTF. The CDR3 DNA reads TGTGCCAGCAGCTTGGCAGGGATTGACTATGGCTACACCTTC.

This clone was observed once. The chain employs TRBV7-2 and TRBJ1-2; possible D gene TRBD1, 5 bases. Looked up from germline, CDR1 is SGHTA and CDR2 is FQGNSA. The ends were cut back, 5 bases at V and 3 bases at J, with 10 bases in the middle. This CDR3 has 13 amino acids. The CDR3 DNA is TGTGCCAGCAGCCCAGACAGAGACTATGGCTACACCTTC. Residues: CASSPDRDYGYTF.

CDR3 in DNA: TGTGCCAGCAGCGACGAGCGGACAGGGGGCTACGAGCAGTACTTC. Amino acids: CASSDERTGGYEQYF. The V gene is TRBV9, the J gene TRBJ2-7; TRBD1 matches 10 bases. The germline V gene has CDR1 SGDLS and CDR2 YYNGEE. V lost 3 bases and J lost 3; bases outside the gene matches: 6. The CDR3 has 15 amino acids. Full variable domain (outside the CDR3, taken from reference TRBV9 and TRBJ2-7): DSGVTQTPKHLITATGQRVTLRCSPRSGDLSVYWYQQSLDQGLQFLIQYYNGEERAKGNILERFSAQQFPDLHSELNLSSLELGDSALYFCASSDERTGGYEQYFGPGTRLTVT.

The rearrangement uses TRBV5-1 and TRBJ2-1; 10 nucleotides agree with TRBD2. V shed 4 bases, J shed 2 bases, and the junction held 3 bases outside the gene matches. The germline gives CDR1 SGHRS, CDR2 YFSETQ. This CDR3 comprises 15 residues. DNA of the CDR3: TGCGCCAGCAGCGTAACTAGCGGGGCCTACAATGAGCAGTTCTTC. Encoded protein: CASSVTSGAYNEQFF.

The chain is built from TRBV5-1 and TRBJ2-1, with 8 nucleotides matching TRBD2. The CDR3 length is 15 residues. From germline, CDR1 is SGHRS and CDR2 YFSETQ. The V gene end was trimmed by 4 bases and the J gene end by 6 bases; junction bases not matched to a gene: 9. The CDR3 reads CASSQGLGQGNEQFF. The DNA for the CDR3 is TGCGCCAGCAGCCAGGGACTAGGCCAGGGCAATGAGCAGTTCTTC.

The chain has TRBV5-1 and TRBJ1-3, with D possibly being TRBD1 (5 bases). Germline loops: CDR1 SGHRS, CDR2 YFSETQ. The CDR3 is 14 residues long. The V end was cut by 4 bases, the J end by 3 bases, with 11 bases between. CDR3 loop: CASSPGGDGNTIYF. In DNA form, the CDR3 reads TGCGCCAGCAGCCCGGGAGGGGATGGAAACACCATATATTTT.

The CDR3 spells CASSVAEGAHYYGYTF. The CDR3 DNA sequence: TGTGCCAGCAGCGTAGCAGAGGGGGCCCACTACTATGGCTACACCTTC. This chain joins TRBV9 and TRBJ1-2; TRBD1 aligns across 7 bases. With 0 bases clipped from V and 3 bases from J, the junction kept 8 bases outside the gene matches. There are 16 residues in the CDR3. The germline CDR1 and CDR2 sequences are SGDLS and YYNGEE.

The rearrangement links TRBV11-2 to TRBJ2-1; 8 nucleotides match TRBD1. This CDR3 has 15 amino acids. V was pared by 5 bases and J by 2 bases, with 5 bases of the junction left unmatched. CDR1 and CDR2 from the germline V gene are SGHAT and FQNNGV. Written as DNA, the CDR3 is TGTGCCAGCAGCCCCGACAGGGGACCCTACAATGAGCAGTTCTTC. Its protein is CASSPDRGPYNEQFF.

V usage is TRBV6-5 and J usage is TRBJ2-7; 12 positions match TRBD2. The V gene's germline CDR1 is MNHEY and CDR2 SVGAGI. The CDR3 consists of 15 residues. Trimming took 5 bases from V and 4 from J; bases not matched to a gene: 6. In nucleotides, the CDR3 is TGTGCCAGCAGTGTCTCCGGGACTAGCGGGTACGAGCAGTACTTC. Protein product: CASSVSGTSGYEQYF.

The V and J genes are TRBV15 and TRBJ1-1; 7 bases are shared with TRBD1. The CDR3 consists of 16 residues. Germline V lookup: CDR1 LNHNV, CDR2 YYDKDF (reference sequence). The J segment lost 1 base and the V segment lost 3 bases, leaving 8 bases of the junction unmatched. The CDR3 DNA follows: TGTGCCACCAGCAGTCCGGACAGGTTGTCGAACACTGAAGCTTTCTTT. Translation gives CATSSPDRLSNTEAFF.

This rearrangement joins TRBV10-3 to TRBJ2-1; D ambiguous. Per the germline V gene, CDR1 is ENHRY and CDR2 is SYGVKD. V was shortened by 7 bases and J by 0 bases, with 13 bases between the two germline ends. The CDR3 spans 15 residues. This CDR3 is CAIKNPGGSYNEQFF. The CDR3 coding sequence is TGTGCCATCAAGAATCCGGGTGGCTCCTACAATGAGCAGTTCTTC.

This clone was detected only once. The chain recombines TRBV29-1 with TRBJ2-7, with 9 bases identical to TRBD1. V shed 5 bases and J 5 bases; nucleotides not matched to a gene: 7. Germline CDR1 reads SQVTM; CDR2 reads ANQGSEA. This CDR3 is 13 amino acids long. CDR3 amino acids: CSVSTGGINEQYF. In nucleotides, the CDR3 is TGCAGCGTTTCGACAGGGGGGATAAACGAGCAGTACTTC.

This clone was recorded once. The V call is TRBV7-9, the J call TRBJ2-3; TRBD2 might be the D (7 bases). Germline V CDR1 and CDR2: SEHNR, FQNEAQ (reference sequence). V was cut by 3 bases and J by 3 bases, with 10 bases left in between. This CDR3 comprises 14 residues. CDR3 DNA: TGTGCCAGCAGCTTCGAGGGGGGGACAGATACGCAGTATTTT. This sequence encodes CASSFEGGTDTQYF. Supplemented by reference TRBV7-9 and TRBJ2-3, the full variable domain reads DTGVSQNPRHKITKRGQNVTFRCDPISEHNRLYWYRQTLGQGPEFLTYFQNEAQLEKSRLLSDRFSAERPKGSFSTLEIQRTEQGDSAMYLCASSFEGGTDTQYFGPGTRLTVL.

The gene calls are TRBV4-1 and TRBJ1-4, with a weak D call TRBD1 (5 bases). Trimming pared 0 bases from V and 8 bases from J, leaving 19 bases between. The CDR3 spans 17 residues. CDR1 MGHRA and CDR2 YSYEKL come from the germline V gene. The CDR3 sequence is CASSQDSISGLTEKLFF. The CDR3 nucleotides are TGCGCCAGCAGCCAAGACTCTATATCGGGACTGACCGAAAAACTGTTTTTT.

The V gene is TRBV9, the J gene TRBJ2-3, with 9 positions matching TRBD2. The V and J ends lost 2 bases and 3 bases, in that order; junction bases with no gene match: 4. The CDR3 is 15 amino acids. The germline V gene has CDR1 SGDLS and CDR2 YYNGEE. The CDR3 sequence is CASSVSSGITDTQYF. The CDR3 nucleotides read TGTGCCAGCAGCGTTTCTAGCGGGATTACAGATACGCAGTATTTT. The variable domain in full, with the rest retrieved from reference TRBV9 and TRBJ2-3, is DSGVTQTPKHLITATGQRVTLRCSPRSGDLSVYWYQQSLDQGLQFLIQYYNGEERAKGNILERFSAQQFPDLHSELNLSSLELGDSALYFCASSVSSGITDTQYFGPGTRLTVL.

J is TRBJ1-2 and V is TRBV7-9; 8 bases line up with TRBD1. Germline CDR1 and CDR2: SEHNR and FQNEAQ (reference sequence). The CDR3 runs 15 residues. With 5 bases clipped from V and 8 bases from J, the junction kept 13 bases outside the gene matches. The CDR3 loop reads CASSHSDRVVAGYTF. DNA for the CDR3: TGTGCCAGCAGCCATTCGGACAGGGTCGTAGCGGGCTACACCTTC.

The rearrangement uses TRBV2 and TRBJ1-5, with D uncertain. V was cut by 7 bases and J by 6 bases, with 16 bases left in between. The CDR3 extends over 14 amino acids. Germline CDR1 and CDR2: SNHLY and FYNNEI. Here the CDR3 reads CASTPGNSFQPQHF. For the CDR3, the DNA is TGTGCCAGCACCCCAGGTAACAGCTTTCAGCCCCAGCATTTT.

V and J are TRBV7-6 and TRBJ2-3; possible D gene TRBD2, 5 bases. This CDR3 spans 14 amino acids. The germline V gene encodes CDR1 SGHVS and CDR2 FNYEAQ. Trimming took 1 base from V and 3 from J, leaving 8 bases between them. In nucleotides, the CDR3 is TGTGCCAGCAGCTTAGGAGGGAGAACAGATACGCAGTATTTT. This encodes CASSLGGRTDTQYF.

The chain combines TRBV7-8 with TRBJ1-2; 10 bases line up with TRBD1. V was pared by 2 bases and J by 4 bases, with 4 bases of the junction left unmatched. This CDR3 has 15 residues. The germline V gene has CDR1 SGHVS and CDR2 FQNEAQ. CDR3 protein: CASSLTGTGAYGYTF. CDR3 in DNA: TGTGCCAGCAGCTTAACCGGGACAGGGGCCTATGGCTACACCTTC.

The chain combines TRBV11-2 with TRBJ2-5; 13 nucleotides line up with TRBD2. This CDR3 has 16 residues. The V gene's germline CDR1 is SGHAT and CDR2 FQNNGV. V gave up 5 bases and J gave up 4 bases; unmatched junction bases: 7. The CDR3, as DNA: TGTGCCAGCAGCCCGGGACTAGCGGGATTCGGAGAGACCCAGTACTTC. Amino acids: CASSPGLAGFGETQYF.

The chain recombines TRBV2 with TRBJ2-2; no clear D gene. This CDR3 comprises 12 residues. From germline, CDR1 is SNHLY and CDR2 FYNNEI. The V gene lost 9 bases and the J gene lost 6 bases, with 11 bases spanning the gap. The CDR3 DNA follows: TGTGCCAGAAGAACTGTCTCCGGGGAGCTGTTTTTT. This codes for CARRTVSGELFF.

V is TRBV7-9 and J is TRBJ2-5; D gene uncertain. CDR3 length: 11 residues. Trimming pared 5 bases from V and 11 bases from J, leaving 12 bases between. Germline-derived CDR1 and CDR2 are SEHNR and FQNEAQ (reference sequence). CDR3 bases: TGTGCCAGCAGCCAAAACAGAGAGCAGTACTTC. It specifies CASSQNREQYF.

The J gene is TRBJ1-1, the V gene TRBV7-3; D unresolved. Trimming took off 5 bases at V and 4 bases at J, with 8 bases between the two ends. Germline CDR1 reads SGHTA; CDR2 reads FQGTGA. The CDR3 consists of 12 residues. The CDR3 spells CASSPRGTEAFF. For the CDR3, the DNA is TGTGCCAGCAGCCCCCGAGGCACTGAAGCTTTCTTT. Variable domain in full (rest from reference TRBV7-3 and TRBJ1-1): GAGVSQTPSNKVTEKGKYVELRCDPISGHTALYWYRQSLGQGPEFLIYFQGTGAADDSGLPNDRFFAVRPEGSVSTLKIQRTERGDSAVYLCASSPRGTEAFFGQGTRLTVV.

The rearrangement uses TRBV5-4 and TRBJ2-1; the match to TRBD1 covers 7 bases. This CDR3 comprises 15 residues. Trimming removed 6 bases from V and 6 bases from J; junction bases left unmatched: 12. The germline V gene encodes CDR1 SGHNT and CDR2 YYREEE (reference sequence). The CDR3 coding sequence is TGTGCCAGCACCCTCCGGGACAGAGAAATCAATGAGCAGTTCTTC. It specifies CASTLRDREINEQFF.

This clone was observed a single time. J is TRBJ2-7 and V is TRBV5-4; 11 positions agree with TRBD2. The CDR3 covers 16 residues. The V gene's germline CDR1 is SGHNT and CDR2 YYREEE (reference sequence). Germline trimming cut 4 bases from V and 6 bases from J; bases unmatched to any gene: 12. DNA of the CDR3: TGTGCCAGCAGCGAGCGCGAACTAGCGGGAGTAGGCGAGCAGTACTTC. Amino acid sequence: CASSERELAGVGEQYF.

The chain carries TRBV19 and TRBJ1-3; D gene ambiguous. The CDR3 is 14 residues long. The germline V gene has CDR1 LNHDA and CDR2 SQIVND (reference sequence). The V and J ends lost 10 bases and 0 bases respectively, with 13 bases between them. The CDR3 sequence: CATAEISSGNTIYF. The CDR3 region has the DNA TGTGCCACAGCGGAGATTTCCTCTGGAAACACCATATATTTT.

This rearrangement joins TRBV5-1 to TRBJ1-1; D gene unclear. Trimming removed 0 bases at V and 3 bases at J, with 12 bases between. Germline assignment: CDR1 SGHRS and CDR2 YFSETQ. The CDR3 has 15 amino acids. DNA for the CDR3: TGCGCCAGCAGCTTGGGGCCCGGAGTTGACACTGAAGCTTTCTTT. Translation: CASSLGPGVDTEAFF.

V is TRBV2 and J is TRBJ2-7; 8 bases align to TRBD2. The V gene end was trimmed by 1 base and the J gene end by 3 bases; junction bases not matched to a gene: 8. The CDR3 has 16 amino acids. CDR1 and CDR2 (germline): SNHLY, FYNNEI. The CDR3, as DNA: TGTGCCAGCAGTGAAGTTATCCGGGGGGGACTCTACGAGCAGTACTTC. This translates into CASSEVIRGGLYEQYF.

The V call is TRBV10-3, the J call TRBJ1-1; TRBD1 is a possible D gene (5 bases). The germline CDR1 and CDR2 sequences are ENHRY and SYGVKD. This CDR3 contains 15 residues. V lost 3 bases, J lost 4 bases, and 15 bases lay in between. The CDR3 DNA reads as TGTGCCATCAGTGAATATGAGGACGGGGGCACTGAAGCTTTCTTT. Its protein is CAISEYEDGGTEAFF.